Listed here is a single T cell receptor beta chain. What it binds is not known. The authors ran a second PCR of roughly 6 to 12 cycles using a sample-barcoded 5' primer and a J-beta primer mix. TCRdb called the 5' RACE reads again in MiXCR, with one record for every CDR3 protein. The profile covers about 690,000 distinct CDR3 sequences, with less than 45% appearing a single time and about 30% taken by the ten largest. This sample was taken from a study of blood T cells in healthy people across ages. Study context: There was about one barcoded beta molecule captured by template switching per two T cells.

Samples each had at least 5.5 micrograms of total RNA extracted. The CDR3 extends over 14 amino acids. CDR1 and CDR2 from the germline V gene are MNHEY and SVGEGT. The V and J ends lost 3 bases and 3 bases respectively, with 9 bases between them. Notes on the study in general: Strong correlation linked observed beta diversity and percent naive T cells. It was the long-lived donors that had more naive CD4+ cells and higher diversity than aged donors.

The chain is built from TRBV6-2 or TRBV6-3 and TRBJ1-5; D is possibly TRBD1 (5 bases). The sequenced sample was blood. The receptor was derived from a man older than 75 in good health. CDR3 nucleotides: TGTGCCAGCAGTTATGTGACAGACAATCAGCCCCAGCATTTT. Amino acid sequence: CASSYVTDNQPQHF.